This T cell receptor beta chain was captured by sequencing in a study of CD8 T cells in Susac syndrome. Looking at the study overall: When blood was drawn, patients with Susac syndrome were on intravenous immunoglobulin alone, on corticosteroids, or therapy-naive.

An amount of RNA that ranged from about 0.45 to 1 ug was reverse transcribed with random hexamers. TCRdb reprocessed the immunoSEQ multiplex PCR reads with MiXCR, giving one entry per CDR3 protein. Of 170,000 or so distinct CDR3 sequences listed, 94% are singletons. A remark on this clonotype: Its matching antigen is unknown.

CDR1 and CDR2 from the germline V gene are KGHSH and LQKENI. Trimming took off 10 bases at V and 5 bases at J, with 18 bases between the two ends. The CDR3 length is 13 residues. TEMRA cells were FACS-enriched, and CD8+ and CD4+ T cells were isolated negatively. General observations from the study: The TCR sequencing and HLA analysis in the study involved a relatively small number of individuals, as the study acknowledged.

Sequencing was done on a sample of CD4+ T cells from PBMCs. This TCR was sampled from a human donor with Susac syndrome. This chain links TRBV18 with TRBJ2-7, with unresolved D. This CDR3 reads CAIPWSKPNEQYF. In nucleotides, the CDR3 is TGTGCCATCCCCTGGTCTAAGCCAAACGAGCAGTACTTC. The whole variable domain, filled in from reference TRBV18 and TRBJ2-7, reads NAGVMQNPRHLVRRRGQEARLRCSPMKGHSHVYWYRQLPEEGLKFMVYLQKENIIDESGMPKERFSAEFPKEGPSILRIQQVVRGDSAAYFCAIPWSKPNEQYFGPGTRLTVT.